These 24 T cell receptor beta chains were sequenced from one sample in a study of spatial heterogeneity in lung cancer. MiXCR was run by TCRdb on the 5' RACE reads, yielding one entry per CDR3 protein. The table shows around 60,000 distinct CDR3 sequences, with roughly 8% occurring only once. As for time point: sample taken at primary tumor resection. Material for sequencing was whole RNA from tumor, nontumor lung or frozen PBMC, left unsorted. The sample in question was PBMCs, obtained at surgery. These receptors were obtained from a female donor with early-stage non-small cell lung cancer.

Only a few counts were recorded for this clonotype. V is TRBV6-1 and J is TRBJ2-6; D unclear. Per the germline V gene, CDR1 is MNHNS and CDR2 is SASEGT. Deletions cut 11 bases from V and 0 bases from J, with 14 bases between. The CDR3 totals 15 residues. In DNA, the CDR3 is TGTGCCGTTCTCACGGGCCCCTCTGGGGCCAACGTCCTGACTTTC. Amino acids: CAVLTGPSGANVLTF.

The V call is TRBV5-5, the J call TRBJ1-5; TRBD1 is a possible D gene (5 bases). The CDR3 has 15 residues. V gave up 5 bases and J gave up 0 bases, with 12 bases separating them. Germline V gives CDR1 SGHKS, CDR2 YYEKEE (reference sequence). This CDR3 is CASSWDGTSNQPQHF. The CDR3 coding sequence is TGTGCCAGCAGTTGGGACGGAACTAGCAATCAGCCCCAGCATTTT.

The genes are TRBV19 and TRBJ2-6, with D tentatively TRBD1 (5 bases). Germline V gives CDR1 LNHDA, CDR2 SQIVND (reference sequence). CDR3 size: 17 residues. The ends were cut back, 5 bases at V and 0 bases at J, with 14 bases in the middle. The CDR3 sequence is CASSPPTVYSGANVLTF. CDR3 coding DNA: TGTGCCAGTAGTCCACCGACAGTCTACTCTGGGGCCAACGTCCTGACTTTC.

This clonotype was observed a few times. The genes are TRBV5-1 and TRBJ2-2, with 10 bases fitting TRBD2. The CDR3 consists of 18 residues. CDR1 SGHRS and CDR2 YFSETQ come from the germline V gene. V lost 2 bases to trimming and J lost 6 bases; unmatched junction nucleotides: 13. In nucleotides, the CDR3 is TGCGCCAGCAGCTTTGGTTCGGCTAGCGGGAGCCGCTCCGGGGAGCTGTTTTTT. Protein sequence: CASSFGSASGSRSGELFF.

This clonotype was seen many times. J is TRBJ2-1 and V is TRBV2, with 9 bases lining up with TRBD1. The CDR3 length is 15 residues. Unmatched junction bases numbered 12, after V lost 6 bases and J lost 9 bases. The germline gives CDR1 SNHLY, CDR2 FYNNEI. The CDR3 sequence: CASRMDRGVWREQFF. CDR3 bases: TGTGCCAGCAGGATGGACAGGGGAGTTTGGCGTGAGCAGTTCTTC.

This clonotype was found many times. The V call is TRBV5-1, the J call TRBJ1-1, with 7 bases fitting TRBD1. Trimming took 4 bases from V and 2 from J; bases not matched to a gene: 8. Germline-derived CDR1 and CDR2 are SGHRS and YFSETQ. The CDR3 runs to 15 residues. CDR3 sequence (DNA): TGCGCCAGCAGCGTAGACAGGGAGGCCAACACTGAAGCTTTCTTT. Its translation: CASSVDREANTEAFF.

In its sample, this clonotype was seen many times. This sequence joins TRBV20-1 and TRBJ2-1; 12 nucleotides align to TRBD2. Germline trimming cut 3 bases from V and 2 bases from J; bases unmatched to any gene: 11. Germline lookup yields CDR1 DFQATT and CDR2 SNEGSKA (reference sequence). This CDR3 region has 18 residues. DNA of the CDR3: TGCAGTGCTAGGGCTAGCGGGGGGGCTCCTCGAGCCTACAATGAGCAGTTCTTC. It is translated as CSARASGGAPRAYNEQFF.

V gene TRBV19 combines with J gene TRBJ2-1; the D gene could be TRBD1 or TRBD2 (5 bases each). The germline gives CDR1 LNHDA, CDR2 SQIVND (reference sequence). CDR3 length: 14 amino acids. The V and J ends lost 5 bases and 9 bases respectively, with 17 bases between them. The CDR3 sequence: CASSPHTSGTEQFF. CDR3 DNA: TGTGCCAGTAGTCCCCATACCTCAGGGACTGAGCAGTTCTTC.

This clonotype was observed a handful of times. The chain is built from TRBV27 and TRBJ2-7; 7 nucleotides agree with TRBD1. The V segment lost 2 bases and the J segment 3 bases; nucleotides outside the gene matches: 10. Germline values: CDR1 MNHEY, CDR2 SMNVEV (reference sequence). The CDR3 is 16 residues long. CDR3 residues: CASSLRVGTAHYEQYF. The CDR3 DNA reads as TGTGCCAGCAGTTTAAGAGTGGGGACAGCTCACTACGAGCAGTACTTC.

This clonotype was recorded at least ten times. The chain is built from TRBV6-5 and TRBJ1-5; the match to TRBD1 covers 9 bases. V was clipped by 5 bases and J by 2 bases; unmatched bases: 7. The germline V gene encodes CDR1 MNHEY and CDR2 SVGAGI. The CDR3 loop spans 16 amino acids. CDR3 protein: CASSGTGQGGNQPQHF. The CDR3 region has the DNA TGTGCCAGCAGTGGCACGGGACAGGGAGGCAATCAGCCCCAGCATTTT.

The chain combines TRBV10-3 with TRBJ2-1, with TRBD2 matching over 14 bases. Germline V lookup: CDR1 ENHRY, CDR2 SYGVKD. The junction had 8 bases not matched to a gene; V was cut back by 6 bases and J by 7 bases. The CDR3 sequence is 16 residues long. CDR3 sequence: CAISSGTSGSINEQFF. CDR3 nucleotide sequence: TGTGCCATCAGCTCCGGGACTAGCGGGAGTATAAATGAGCAGTTCTTC.

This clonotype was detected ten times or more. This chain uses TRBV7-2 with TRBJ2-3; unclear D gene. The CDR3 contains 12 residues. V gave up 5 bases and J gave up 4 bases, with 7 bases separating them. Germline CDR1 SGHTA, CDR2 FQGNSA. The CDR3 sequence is CASSPAADTQYF. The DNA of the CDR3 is TGTGCCAGCAGCCCGGCGGCAGATACGCAGTATTTT.

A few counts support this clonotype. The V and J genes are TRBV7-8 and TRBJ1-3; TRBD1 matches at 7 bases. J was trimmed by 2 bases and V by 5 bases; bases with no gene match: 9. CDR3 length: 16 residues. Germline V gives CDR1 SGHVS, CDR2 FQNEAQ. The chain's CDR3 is CASSPGGRQPGNTIYF. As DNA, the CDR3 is TGTGCCAGCAGCCCAGGGGGACGGCAGCCTGGAAACACCATATATTTT.

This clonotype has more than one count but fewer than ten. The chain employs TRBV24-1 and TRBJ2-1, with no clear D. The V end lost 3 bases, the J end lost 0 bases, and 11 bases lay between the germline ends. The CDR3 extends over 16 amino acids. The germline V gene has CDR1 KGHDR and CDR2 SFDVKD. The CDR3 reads CATSDQDPSSYNEQFF. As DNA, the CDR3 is TGTGCCACCAGTGATCAGGACCCGAGCTCCTACAATGAGCAGTTCTTC.

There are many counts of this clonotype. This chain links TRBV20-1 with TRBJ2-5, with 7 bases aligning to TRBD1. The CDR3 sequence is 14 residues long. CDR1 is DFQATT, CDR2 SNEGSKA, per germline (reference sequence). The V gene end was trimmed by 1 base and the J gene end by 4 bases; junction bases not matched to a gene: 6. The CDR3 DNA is TGCAGTGCTAGAGGTCTACAGGGGTCAGAGACCCAGTACTTC. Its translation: CSARGLQGSETQYF.

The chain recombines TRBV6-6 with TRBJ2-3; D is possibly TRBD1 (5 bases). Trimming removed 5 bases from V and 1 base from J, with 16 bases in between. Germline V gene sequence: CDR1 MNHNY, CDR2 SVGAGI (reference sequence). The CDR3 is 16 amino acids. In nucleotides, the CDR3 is TGTGCCAGCAGTCGTGTAGGGGCAGGAGGCACAGATACGCAGTATTTT. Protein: CASSRVGAGGTDTQYF.

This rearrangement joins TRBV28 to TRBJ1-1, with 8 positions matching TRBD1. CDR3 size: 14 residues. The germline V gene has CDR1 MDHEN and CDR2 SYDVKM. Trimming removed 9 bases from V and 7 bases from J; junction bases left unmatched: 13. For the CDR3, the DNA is TGTGCCAGTGATGTTCCAGGGGGCGAGGATGAAGCTTTCTTT. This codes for CASDVPGGEDEAFF. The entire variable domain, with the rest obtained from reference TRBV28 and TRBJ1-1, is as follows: DVKVTQSSRYLVKRTGEKVFLECVQDMDHENMFWYRQDPGLGLRLIYFSYDVKMKEKGDIPEGYSVSREKKERFSLILESASTNQTSMYLCASDVPGGEDEAFFGQGTRLTVV.

The CDR3 loop is CAISGTGSQETQYF. Here the CDR3 DNA reads TGTGCCATCTCCGGGACAGGGAGCCAAGAGACCCAGTACTTC. The rearrangement uses TRBV11-3 and TRBJ2-5; TRBD1 agrees at 9 bases. The germline V gene has CDR1 SGHNT and CDR2 YENEEA. This CDR3 comprises 14 residues. V was clipped by 10 bases and J by 1 base; unmatched bases: 7.

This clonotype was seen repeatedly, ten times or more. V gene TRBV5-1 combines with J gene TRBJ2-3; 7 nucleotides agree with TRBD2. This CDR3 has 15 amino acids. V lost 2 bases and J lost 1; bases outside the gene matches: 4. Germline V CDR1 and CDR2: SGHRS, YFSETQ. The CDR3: CASSFKRGGTDTQYF. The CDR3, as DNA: TGCGCCAGCAGCTTTAAGCGGGGCGGCACAGATACGCAGTATTTT.

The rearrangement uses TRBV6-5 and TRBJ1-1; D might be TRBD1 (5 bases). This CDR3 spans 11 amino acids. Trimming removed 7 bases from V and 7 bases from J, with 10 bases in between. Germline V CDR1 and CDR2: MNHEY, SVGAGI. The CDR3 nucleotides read TGTGCCAGCATCGACAGATATGAAGCTTTCTTT. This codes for CASIDRYEAFF.

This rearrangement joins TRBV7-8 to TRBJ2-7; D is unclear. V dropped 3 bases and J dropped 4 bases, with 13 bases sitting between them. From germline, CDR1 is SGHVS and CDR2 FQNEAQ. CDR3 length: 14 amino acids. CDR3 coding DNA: TGTGCCAGCAGCTTGAGCCAGTTTTTATACGAGCAGTACTTC. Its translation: CASSLSQFLYEQYF.

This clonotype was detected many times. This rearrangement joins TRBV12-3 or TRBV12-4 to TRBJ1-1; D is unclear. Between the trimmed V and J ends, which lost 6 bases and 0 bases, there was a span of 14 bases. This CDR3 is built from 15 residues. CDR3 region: CASRPQTGVNTEAFF. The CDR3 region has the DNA TGTGCCAGCAGACCCCAAACCGGGGTGAACACTGAAGCTTTCTTT.

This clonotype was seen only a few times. CDR3 nucleotides: TGTGCCAGCAGTTACTCGACCTTGGGGGAGACCCAGTACTTC. This codes for CASSYSTLGETQYF. The chain links TRBV6-5 to TRBJ2-5; D is unresolved. Germline V gene data show CDR1 as MNHEY and CDR2 as SVGAGI. The CDR3 contains 14 residues. Trimming took 0 bases from V and 5 from J, leaving 10 bases between them.

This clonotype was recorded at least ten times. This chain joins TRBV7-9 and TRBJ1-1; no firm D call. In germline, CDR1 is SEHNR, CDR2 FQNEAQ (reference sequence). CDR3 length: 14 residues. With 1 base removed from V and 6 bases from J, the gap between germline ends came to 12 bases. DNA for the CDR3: TGTGCCAGCAGCTTAGGCTCTAACGGAGCTGAAGCTTTCTTT. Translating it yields CASSLGSNGAEAFF. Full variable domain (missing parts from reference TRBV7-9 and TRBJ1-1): DTGVSQNPRHKITKRGQNVTFRCDPISEHNRLYWYRQTLGQGPEFLTYFQNEAQLEKSRLLSDRFSAERPKGSFSTLEIQRTEQGDSAMYLCASSLGSNGAEAFFGQGTRLTVV.